The 22 T cell receptor beta chains presented below share a single source sample, sequenced in a study of cytomegalovirus exposure and HLA in healthy donors. The PCR ran on 60 Vbeta and 13 Jbeta primers. Using immunoSEQ multiplex PCR, the repertoire was profiled, and TCRdb retains in-frame clones only, with some absent. The table includes some 140,000 clones, 74% detected once. Sequencing was carried out using PBMCs. The source of these receptors is a man under 40 in good health and CMV-seronegative.

The rearrangement uses TRBV5-1 and TRBJ2-3; 8 bases fit TRBD2. Germline V gives CDR1 SGHRS, CDR2 YFSETQ. The V segment lost 4 bases and the J segment 2 bases; nucleotides outside the gene matches: 6. The CDR3 contains 15 residues. The CDR3 sequence is CASSLRGVHTDTQYF. The CDR3 DNA sequence: TGCGCCAGCAGCCTGCGGGGGGTCCACACAGATACGCAGTATTTT.

This chain uses TRBV5-8 with TRBJ2-1; the match to TRBD1 covers 7 bases. This CDR3 is built from 15 residues. The V segment lost 4 bases and the J segment 3 bases; nucleotides outside the gene matches: 7. Per the germline V gene, CDR1 is SGHTS and CDR2 is YDEGEE. CDR3 protein: CASSPGQEFYNEQFF. The CDR3 nucleotides read TGTGCCAGCAGCCCTGGACAGGAGTTCTACAATGAGCAGTTCTTC. Variable domain in full (rest from reference TRBV5-8 and TRBJ2-1): EAGVTQSPTHLIKTRGQQATLRCSPISGHTSVYWYQQALGLGLQFLLWYDEGEERNRGNFPPRFSGRQFPNYSSELNVNALELEDSALYLCASSPGQEFYNEQFFGPGTRLTVL.

The J gene is TRBJ2-5, the V gene TRBV7-8; 10 bases line up with TRBD2. Losses at the gene ends were 5 bases for V and 1 base for J; bases not matched to a gene: 4. Germline V gene sequence: CDR1 SGHVS, CDR2 FQNEAQ. This CDR3 is built from 15 residues. The CDR3 loop reads CASSRERGGQETQYF. CDR3 DNA: TGTGCCAGCAGCCGCGAGCGGGGGGGCCAAGAGACCCAGTACTTC.

V gene TRBV7-8 combines with J gene TRBJ2-2, with 9 bases identical to TRBD1. This CDR3 has 17 amino acids. Germline V gene data show CDR1 as SGHVS and CDR2 as FQNEAQ. The J segment lost 6 bases and the V segment lost 1 base, leaving 9 bases of the junction unmatched. The CDR3 DNA reads as TGTGCCAGCAGCTTAGGGGGGACAGGGAGTCGGCCCGGGGAGCTGTTTTTT. Translation gives CASSLGGTGSRPGELFF. Full variable domain (outside the CDR3, taken from reference TRBV7-8 and TRBJ2-2): GAGVSQSPRYKVAKRGQDVALRCDPISGHVSLFWYQQALGQGPEFLTYFQNEAQLDKSGLPSDRFFAERPEGSVSTLKIQRTQQEDSAVYLCASSLGGTGSRPGELFFGEGSRLTVL.

The rearrangement uses TRBV2 and TRBJ2-7; the D gene is possibly TRBD1 (5 bases). V was trimmed by 7 bases and J by 6 bases, leaving 16 bases between them. The CDR3 is 13 residues long. From germline, CDR1 is SNHLY and CDR2 FYNNEI. The CDR3 DNA reads as TGTGCCAGCAAAAAAGACAGTAAGGCCGAGCAGTACTTC. It yields the protein CASKKDSKAEQYF.

Regarding this clone: No DNA is shown, since the ends of the CDR3 on it are uncertain; the CDR3 is the one TCRdb lists. V and J are TRBV9 and TRBJ1-5; the table's D call of TRBD1 was not tested on the DNA. Including both end residues, the CDR3 is 15 amino acids long. The germline V gene has CDR1 SGDLS and CDR2 YYNGEE. CDR3 region: CASSVGQGIRQPQNF.

The chain carries TRBV27 and TRBJ2-7, with D possibly being TRBD2 (6 bases). V lost 0 bases and J 1 base, leaving 7 bases between the germline ends. From germline, CDR1 is MNHEY and CDR2 SMNVEV (reference sequence). The CDR3 runs to 14 residues. The CDR3 sequence: CASSLSGTSYEQYF. CDR3 nucleotide sequence: TGTGCCAGCAGTTTATCCGGGACTTCCTACGAGCAGTACTTC.

This chain connects TRBV18 to TRBJ1-1, with D possibly being TRBD1 (5 bases). Germline values: CDR1 KGHSH, CDR2 LQKENI. This CDR3 is 13 amino acids long. The ends were cut back, 1 base at V and 3 bases at J, with 6 bases in the middle. CDR3 protein: CASSPRGDTEAFF. For the CDR3, the DNA is TGTGCCAGCTCACCACGGGGGGACACTGAAGCTTTCTTT.

This clone was recorded once. The chain employs TRBV9 and TRBJ2-7; TRBD1 might be the D (6 bases). V lost 1 base, J lost 3 bases, and 11 bases lay in between. The length of the CDR3 is 14 residues. Germline CDR1 reads SGDLS; CDR2 reads YYNGEE. This CDR3 reads CASSVLGQNYEQYF. In DNA, the CDR3 is TGTGCCAGCAGCGTATTAGGACAGAACTACGAGCAGTACTTC.

This clone has more than one count but fewer than ten. The chain combines TRBV11-3 with TRBJ1-3; D unresolved. Trimming took 2 bases from V and 9 from J, leaving 8 bases between them. Germline V gene lookup returns CDR1 SGHNT and CDR2 YENEEA. The CDR3 extends over 12 amino acids. CDR3 DNA: TGTGCCAGCAGCTTATCTAGCGGCACCATATATTTT. This sequence encodes CASSLSSGTIYF.

CDR3 nucleotides: TGCAGCGTTGAGGCTTTCTTTGAAGCTTTCTTT. Translated: CSVEAFFEAFF. The chain combines TRBV29-1 with TRBJ1-1; D not certain. Germline values: CDR1 SQVTM, CDR2 ANQGSEA. Trimming cost V 3 bases and J 7 bases, with 9 bases left between them. The CDR3 contains 11 residues.

This clone was detected a few times. The V gene is TRBV5-1, the J gene TRBJ2-3; 8 bases are a match to TRBD2. The CDR3 is 14 amino acids. The V gene's germline CDR1 is SGHRS and CDR2 YFSETQ. After removal of 3 bases from V and 5 bases from J, the junction contained 5 bases not matched to a gene. The CDR3 sequence: CASSSGLAVDTQYF. The DNA of the CDR3 is TGCGCCAGCAGCTCCGGACTAGCCGTAGATACGCAGTATTTT.

This clone was observed a few times. The chain has TRBV7-6 and TRBJ1-1, with D possibly being TRBD1 (6 bases). CDR1 and CDR2 (germline): SGHVS, FNYEAQ. There are 14 residues in the CDR3. V lost 1 base and J 5 bases, leaving 11 bases between the germline ends. Written as DNA, the CDR3 is TGTGCCAGCAGCTTAGAGGCAGGGGTTACTGAAGCTTTCTTT. Translation: CASSLEAGVTEAFF. Full variable domain (remainder filled in from reference TRBV7-6 and TRBJ1-1): GAGVSQSPRYKVTKRGQDVALRCDPISGHVSLYWYRQALGQGPEFLTYFNYEAQQDKSGLPNDRFSAERPEGSISTLTIQRTEQRDSAMYRCASSLEAGVTEAFFGQGTRLTVV.

This clone showed up just a few times. The chain carries TRBV5-6 and TRBJ1-3; 9 positions match TRBD1. V shed 4 bases, J shed 8 bases, and the junction held 7 bases outside the gene matches. There are 14 residues in the CDR3. Germline V gives CDR1 SGHDT, CDR2 YYEEEE. The CDR3 coding sequence is TGTGCCAGCAGCGCCGGGACAGGGTCTGACACCATATATTTT. This encodes CASSAGTGSDTIYF.

The V gene is TRBV19, the J gene TRBJ2-1, with unresolved D. V was cut by 0 bases and J by 6 bases, with 12 bases left in between. Germline CDR1 reads LNHDA; CDR2 reads SQIVND (reference sequence). The CDR3 loop spans 15 amino acids. The CDR3 is CASSIELTSVNEQFF. Here the CDR3 DNA reads TGTGCCAGTAGTATAGAACTGACTTCGGTCAATGAGCAGTTCTTC.

In this sample, this clone turned up once. The CDR3 loop is CASSSAGRSNQPQHF. The CDR3 DNA reads TGTGCCAGCAGCTCCGCGGGTAGGAGCAATCAGCCCCAGCATTTT. The V and J genes are TRBV5-8 and TRBJ1-5, with D uncertain. The CDR3 length is 15 residues. The germline V gene encodes CDR1 SGHTS and CDR2 YDEGEE. With 3 bases removed from V and 1 base from J, the gap between germline ends came to 11 bases.

The J gene is TRBJ1-4, the V gene TRBV6-1; tentative D call: TRBD1 (5 bases). V was cut by 4 bases and J by 8 bases, with 23 bases left in between. CDR1 and CDR2 (germline): MNHNS, SASEGT. The CDR3 loop spans 17 amino acids. In DNA, the CDR3 is TGTGCCAGCAGTGGTGGGAGGGGTGAAGTGTTAAGCGAAAAACTGTTTTTT. Its protein product is CASSGGRGEVLSEKLFF.

V and J are TRBV5-1 and TRBJ1-1, with D perhaps TRBD1 (6 bases). V lost 1 base to trimming and J lost 7 bases, with 11 bases between them. The CDR3 sequence is 13 residues long. The V gene's germline CDR1 is SGHRS and CDR2 YFSETQ. The CDR3 is CASSLSGGVEAFF. The CDR3 DNA is TGCGCCAGCAGCTTGTCTGGGGGCGTTGAAGCTTTCTTT. The full variable domain, with the rest looked up from reference TRBV5-1 and TRBJ1-1, is KAGVTQTPRYLIKTRGQQVTLSCSPISGHRSVSWYQQTPGQGLQFLFEYFSETQRNKGNFPGRFSGRQFSNSRSEMNVSTLELGDSALYLCASSLSGGVEAFFGQGTRLTVV.

This clone was detected only once. The chain carries TRBV5-8 and TRBJ1-4; TRBD1 matches at 8 bases. The junction had 6 bases not matched to a gene; V was cut back by 5 bases and J by 6 bases. Germline V gene lookup returns CDR1 SGHTS and CDR2 YDEGEE. The CDR3 has 14 residues. The CDR3 coding sequence is TGTGCCAGCAGGTTGACAGGGGCGGATGAAAAACTGTTTTTT. Protein product: CASRLTGADEKLFF. Combining the CDR3 with reference TRBV5-8 and TRBJ1-4 gives the whole variable domain EAGVTQSPTHLIKTRGQQATLRCSPISGHTSVYWYQQALGLGLQFLLWYDEGEERNRGNFPPRFSGRQFPNYSSELNVNALELEDSALYLCASRLTGADEKLFFGSGTQLSVL.

A few counts support this clone. The gene calls are TRBV6-5 and TRBJ2-7, with TRBD1 matching over 7 bases. After removal of 2 bases from V and 7 bases from J, the junction contained 8 bases not matched to a gene. The germline gives CDR1 MNHEY, CDR2 SVGAGI. The length of the CDR3 is 14 residues. CDR3 nucleotides: TGTGCCAGCAGTTACACGAGACAGGGATCGGAGCAGTACTTC. Its translation is CASSYTRQGSEQYF.

The gene calls are TRBV19 and TRBJ2-7, with TRBD1 as a possible D gene (5 bases). Trimming took off 4 bases at V and 3 bases at J, with 7 bases between the two ends. This CDR3 spans 12 amino acids. Germline V gives CDR1 LNHDA, CDR2 SQIVND (reference sequence). The CDR3 region is CASSNRGYEQYF. Written as DNA, the CDR3 is TGTGCCAGTAGTAATAGGGGCTACGAGCAGTACTTC.

This clone turned up a few times. V gene TRBV4-3 combines with J gene TRBJ2-1, with 13 bases matching TRBD2. The CDR3 has 15 residues. Germline CDR1 LGHNA, CDR2 YSLEER. The junction had 0 bases not matched to a gene; V was cut back by 1 base and J by 6 bases. CDR3 DNA sequence: TGCGCCAGCAGCCAAGGACTAGCGGGGGGCAATGAGCAGTTCTTC. As protein: CASSQGLAGGNEQFF.